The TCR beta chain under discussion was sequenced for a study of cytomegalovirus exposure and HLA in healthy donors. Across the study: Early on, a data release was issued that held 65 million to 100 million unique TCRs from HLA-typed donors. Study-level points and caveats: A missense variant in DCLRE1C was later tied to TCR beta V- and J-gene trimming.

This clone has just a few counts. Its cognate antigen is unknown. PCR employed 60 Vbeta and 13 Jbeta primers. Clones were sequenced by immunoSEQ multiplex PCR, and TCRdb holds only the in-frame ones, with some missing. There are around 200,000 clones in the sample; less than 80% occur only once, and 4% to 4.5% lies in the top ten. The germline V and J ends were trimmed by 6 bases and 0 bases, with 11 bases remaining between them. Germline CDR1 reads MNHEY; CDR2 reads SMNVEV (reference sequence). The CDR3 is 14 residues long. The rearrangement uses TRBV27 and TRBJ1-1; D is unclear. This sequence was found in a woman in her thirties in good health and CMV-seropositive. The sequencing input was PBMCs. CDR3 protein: CASSLEAVNTEAFF. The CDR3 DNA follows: TGTGCCAGCAGCTTGGAGGCTGTGAACACTGAAGCTTTCTTT.